This TCR beta chain stems from a study of cytomegalovirus exposure and HLA in healthy donors. Notes on the study in general: A later analysis by the authors found several of the most significant clusters apparently linked to common viral pathogens. The authors listed roughly 150 TCR beta chains as cytomegalovirus-associated.

With 60 Vbeta and 13 Jbeta primers, the PCR was carried out. The method was immunoSEQ multiplex PCR; TCRdb's version includes in-frame clones alone and lacks a portion of them. The table shows about 120,000 clones, with around two thirds occurring only once. There are a few counts of this clone. Its antigen is unknown. CMV serostatus was not recorded for this donor. Looked up from germline, CDR1 is MNHEY and CDR2 is SVGAGI. This CDR3 has 12 residues. V lost 5 bases, J lost 7 bases, and 4 bases stayed unmatched. Sequenced sample: PBMCs. This clonotype originated in a human donor in good health. V and J are TRBV6-5 and TRBJ1-2, with TRBD1 identical over 7 bases. CDR3: CASSRGQVGYTF. The CDR3 nucleotides are TGTGCCAGCAGTCGCGGACAGGTTGGCTACACCTTC.